This T cell receptor (beta chain) was recorded in a study of T cell responses to AZD1222 COVID-19 vaccine. Study results and caveats: Repertoire sampling was restricted to post-peak T cell response timepoints. Baseline serology detected seropositivity in only 5 or 6 AZD1222 recipients. Mostly white British, mostly female donors; authors suggested clonal diversity may be underestimated.

The assay was immunoSEQ multiplex PCR, and TCRdb's table has in-frame clones only and misses some. Altogether about 140,000 clones are present, over 90% being singletons, with the ten largest covering more than 0.85%. The CDR3 contains 14 residues. Deletions cut 2 bases from V and 7 bases from J, with 13 bases between. Germline loops: CDR1 SGHTA, CDR2 FQGNSA. In the case of this clone: Antigen: not known.

Here the sequenced sample was peripheral blood, taken on day 0 of MenACWY control vaccination. V gene TRBV7-2 combines with J gene TRBJ2-3; a possible D gene is TRBD1 (5 bases). This receptor was obtained from an adult in good health. CDR3 residues: CASSLPNRQNTQYF. The CDR3 DNA reads as TGTGCCAGCAGCTTACCAAACAGACAGAATACGCAGTATTTT.